The subject of this entry is one T cell receptor beta chain. The CDR3 extends over 14 amino acids. From germline, CDR1 is MNHEY and CDR2 SVGAGI. Between the trimmed V and J ends, which lost 3 bases and 7 bases, there was a span of 15 bases. PCR primers comprised 60 Vbeta and 13 Jbeta primers. The table came from immunoSEQ multiplex PCR; TCRdb's copy has only in-frame clones and leaves some out. The sample comprises about 170,000 clones, approximately 85% of which are singletons, and 4.8% rests with the top ten. The entry originates in a study of cytomegalovirus exposure and HLA in healthy donors. The chain has TRBV6-5 and TRBJ1-2; D perhaps matches TRBD1 (6 bases). The source material was PBMCs. This receptor was identified in a girl aged 5-17 years in good health and CMV-seropositive. CDR3: CASSYDATGRGYTF. CDR3 in DNA: TGTGCCAGCAGTTATGATGCGACAGGACGTGGCTACACCTTC.